The clone carrying this TCR beta chain showed up just a few times. Its antigen is still unknown. This record belongs to a study of identical twins. In TCRdb, the 5' RACE reads were re-called with MiXCR into one record per CDR3 protein. The table has some 300,000 distinct CDR3 sequences, approximately 13% seen once. The study's findings and limits: The presence of invariant MAIT and iNKT cells could partly confound analyses of zero-insertion sequences. Memory repertoires showed no such pattern, whereas abundant cord blood beta clonotypes carried fewer insertions.

The V end lost 4 bases, the J end lost 1 base, and 16 bases lay between the germline ends. CDR1 is MNHEY and CDR2 is SMNVEV in the germline V gene (reference sequence). CDR3 size: 16 residues. The same specimen was also included in a second study, on yellow fever vaccine responses in identical twins.

The material sequenced was CD8+ T cells sorted from blood. The rearrangement uses TRBV27 and TRBJ1-2, with D possibly matching TRBD1 (5 bases). This receptor was taken from a woman between 18 and 29 years old in good health. CDR3 coding DNA: TGTGCCAGCAGTTCAAAGGGGTCCCAACTTAACTATGGCTACACCTTC. This codes for CASSSKGSQLNYGYTF.